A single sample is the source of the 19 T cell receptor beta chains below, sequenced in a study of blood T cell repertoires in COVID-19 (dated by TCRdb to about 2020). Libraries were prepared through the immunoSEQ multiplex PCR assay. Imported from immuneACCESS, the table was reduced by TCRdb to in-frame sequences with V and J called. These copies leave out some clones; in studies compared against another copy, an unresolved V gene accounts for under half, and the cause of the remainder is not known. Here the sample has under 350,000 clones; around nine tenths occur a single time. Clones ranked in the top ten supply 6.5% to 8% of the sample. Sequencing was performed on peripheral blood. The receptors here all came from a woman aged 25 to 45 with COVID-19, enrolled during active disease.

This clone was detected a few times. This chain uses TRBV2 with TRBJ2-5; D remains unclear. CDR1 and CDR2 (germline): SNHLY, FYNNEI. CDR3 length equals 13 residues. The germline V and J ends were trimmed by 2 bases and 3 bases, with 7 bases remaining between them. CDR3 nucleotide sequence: TGTGCCAGCAGTGAATCCCGAGAAGAGACCCAGTACTTC. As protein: CASSESREETQYF.

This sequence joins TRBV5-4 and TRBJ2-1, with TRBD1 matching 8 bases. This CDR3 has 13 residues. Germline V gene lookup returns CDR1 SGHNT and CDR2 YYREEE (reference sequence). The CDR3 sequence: CGWSRGLGNEQFF. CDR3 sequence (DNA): TGTGGTTGGAGCAGGGGGCTAGGTAATGAGCAGTTCTTC. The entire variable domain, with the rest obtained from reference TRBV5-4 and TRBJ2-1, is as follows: ETGVTQSPTHLIKTRGQQVTLRCSSQSGHNTVSWYQQALGQGPQFIFQYYREEENGRGNFPPRFSGLQFPNYSSELNVNALELDDSALYLCGWSRGLGNEQFFGPGTRLTVL.

The CDR3 sequence: CASSSTGQGYGYTF. The CDR3 nucleotides read TGTGCCAGTAGTTCAACAGGACAGGGCTATGGCTACACCTTC. The J gene is TRBJ1-2, the V gene TRBV19; 8 bases map to TRBD1. Germline CDR1 reads LNHDA; CDR2 reads SQIVND (reference sequence). V shed 5 bases, J shed 4 bases, and the junction held 6 bases outside the gene matches. This CDR3 region has 14 residues.

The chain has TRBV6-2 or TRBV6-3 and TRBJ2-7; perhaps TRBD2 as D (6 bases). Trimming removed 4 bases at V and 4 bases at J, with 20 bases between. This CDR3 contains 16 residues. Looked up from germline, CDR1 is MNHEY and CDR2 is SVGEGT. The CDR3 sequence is CASSSHGWEAFYEQYF. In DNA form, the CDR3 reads TGTGCCAGCAGTTCCCACGGGTGGGAGGCCTTTTACGAGCAGTACTTC.

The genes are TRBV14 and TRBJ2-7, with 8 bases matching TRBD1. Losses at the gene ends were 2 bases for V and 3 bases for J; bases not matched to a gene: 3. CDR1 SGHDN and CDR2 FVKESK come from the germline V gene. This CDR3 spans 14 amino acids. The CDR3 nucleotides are TGTGCCAGCAGCCAACAGGGGGCTTACTACGAGCAGTACTTC. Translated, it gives CASSQQGAYYEQYF.

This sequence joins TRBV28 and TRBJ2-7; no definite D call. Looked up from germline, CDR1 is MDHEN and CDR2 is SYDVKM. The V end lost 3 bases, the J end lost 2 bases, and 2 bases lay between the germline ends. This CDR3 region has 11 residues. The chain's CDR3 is CASSFTYEQYF. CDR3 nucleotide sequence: TGTGCCAGCAGTTTCACCTACGAGCAGTACTTC.

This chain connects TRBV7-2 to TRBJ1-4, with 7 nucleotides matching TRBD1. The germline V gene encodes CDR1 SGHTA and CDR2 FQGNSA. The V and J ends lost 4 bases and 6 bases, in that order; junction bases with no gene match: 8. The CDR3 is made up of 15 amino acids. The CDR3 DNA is TGTGCCAGCAGCTCCCAGGGACAGTCGGATGAAAAACTGTTTTTT. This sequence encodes CASSSQGQSDEKLFF.

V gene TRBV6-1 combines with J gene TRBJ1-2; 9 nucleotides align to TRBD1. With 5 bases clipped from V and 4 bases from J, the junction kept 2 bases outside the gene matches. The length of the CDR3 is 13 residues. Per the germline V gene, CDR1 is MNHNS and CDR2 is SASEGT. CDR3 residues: CASSTDRGYGYTF. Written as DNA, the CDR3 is TGTGCCAGCAGTACGGACAGGGGCTATGGCTACACCTTC.

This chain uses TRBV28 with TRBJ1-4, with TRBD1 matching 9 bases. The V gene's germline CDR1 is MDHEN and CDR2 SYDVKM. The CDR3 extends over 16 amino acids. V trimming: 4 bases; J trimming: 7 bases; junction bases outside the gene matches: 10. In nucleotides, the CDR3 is TGTGCCAGCAGTTCCTGGGGACAGGGCGGAGGTGAAAAACTGTTTTTT. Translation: CASSSWGQGGGEKLFF.

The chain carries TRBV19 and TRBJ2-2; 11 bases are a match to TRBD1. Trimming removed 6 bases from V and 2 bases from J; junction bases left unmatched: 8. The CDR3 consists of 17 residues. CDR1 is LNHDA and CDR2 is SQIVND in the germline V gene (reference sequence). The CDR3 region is CASSPVRTGGNTGELFF. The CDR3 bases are TGTGCCAGTAGCCCCGTTCGGACAGGGGGCAACACCGGGGAGCTGTTTTTT.

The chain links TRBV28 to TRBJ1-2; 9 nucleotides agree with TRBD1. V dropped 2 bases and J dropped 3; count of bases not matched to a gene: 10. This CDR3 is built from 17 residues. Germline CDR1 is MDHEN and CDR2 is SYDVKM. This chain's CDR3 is CASSLSYRGRDHYGYTF. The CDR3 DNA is TGTGCCAGCAGTTTAAGCTACAGGGGGCGCGATCACTATGGCTACACCTTC.

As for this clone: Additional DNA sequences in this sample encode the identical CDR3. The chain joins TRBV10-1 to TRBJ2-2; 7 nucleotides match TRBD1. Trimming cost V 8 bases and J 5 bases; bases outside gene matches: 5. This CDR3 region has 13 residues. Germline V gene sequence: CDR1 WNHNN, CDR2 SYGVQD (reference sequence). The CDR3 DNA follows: TGCGCCAGCGACAGGGTGGGGACCGGGGAGCTGTTTTTT. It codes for CASDRVGTGELFF.

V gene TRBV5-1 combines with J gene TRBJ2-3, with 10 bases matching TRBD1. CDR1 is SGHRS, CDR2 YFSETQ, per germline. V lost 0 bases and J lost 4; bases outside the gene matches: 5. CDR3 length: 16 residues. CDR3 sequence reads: CASSLGGQGNADTQYF. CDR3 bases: TGCGCCAGCAGCTTGGGGGGACAGGGGAATGCAGATACGCAGTATTTT.

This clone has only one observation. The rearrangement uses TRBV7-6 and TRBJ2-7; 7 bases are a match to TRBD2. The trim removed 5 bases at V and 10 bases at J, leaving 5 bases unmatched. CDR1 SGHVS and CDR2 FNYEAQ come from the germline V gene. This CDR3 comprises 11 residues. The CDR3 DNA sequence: TGTGCCAGCAGCGAGCGGGACCGCCAGTACTTC. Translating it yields CASSERDRQYF.

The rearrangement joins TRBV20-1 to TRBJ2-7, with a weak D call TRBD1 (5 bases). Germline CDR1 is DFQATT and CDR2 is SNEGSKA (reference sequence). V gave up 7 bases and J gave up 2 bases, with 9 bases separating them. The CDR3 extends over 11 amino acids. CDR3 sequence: CSVRRAYEQYF. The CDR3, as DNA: TGCAGTGTACGCAGGGCCTACGAGCAGTACTTC.

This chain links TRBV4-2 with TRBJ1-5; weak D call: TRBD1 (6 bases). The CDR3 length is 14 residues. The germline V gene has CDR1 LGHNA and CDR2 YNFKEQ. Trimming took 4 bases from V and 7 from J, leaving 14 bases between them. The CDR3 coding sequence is TGTGCCAGCAGCCTTAGAGGGGGGGACCAGCCCCAGCATTTT. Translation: CASSLRGGDQPQHF.

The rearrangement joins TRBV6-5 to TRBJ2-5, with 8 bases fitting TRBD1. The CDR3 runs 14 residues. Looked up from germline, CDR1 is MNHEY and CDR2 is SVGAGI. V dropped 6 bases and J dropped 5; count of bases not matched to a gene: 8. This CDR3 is CASSRQGRYETQYF. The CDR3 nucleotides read TGTGCCAGCAGCCGACAGGGGCGTTACGAGACCCAGTACTTC.

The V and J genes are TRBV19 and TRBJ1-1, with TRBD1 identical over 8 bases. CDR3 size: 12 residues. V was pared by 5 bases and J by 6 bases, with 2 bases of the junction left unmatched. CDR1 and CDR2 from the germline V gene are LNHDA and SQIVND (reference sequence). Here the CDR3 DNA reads TGTGCCAGTAGTTCAGGGGGCCCTGAAGCTTTCTTT. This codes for CASSSGGPEAFF. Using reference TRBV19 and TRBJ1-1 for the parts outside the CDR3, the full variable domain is DGGITQSPKYLFRKEGQNVTLSCEQNLNHDAMYWYRQDPGQGLRLIYYSQIVNDFQKGDIAEGYSVSREKKESFPLTVTSAQKNPTAFYLCASSSGGPEAFFGQGTRLTVV.

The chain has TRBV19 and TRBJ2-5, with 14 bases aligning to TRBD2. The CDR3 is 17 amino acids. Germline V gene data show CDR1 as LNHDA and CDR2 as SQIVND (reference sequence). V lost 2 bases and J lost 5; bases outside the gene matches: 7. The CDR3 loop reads CASSIKGRTSGRETQYF. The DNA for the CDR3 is TGTGCCAGTAGTATAAAAGGAAGGACTAGCGGGAGGGAGACCCAGTACTTC.